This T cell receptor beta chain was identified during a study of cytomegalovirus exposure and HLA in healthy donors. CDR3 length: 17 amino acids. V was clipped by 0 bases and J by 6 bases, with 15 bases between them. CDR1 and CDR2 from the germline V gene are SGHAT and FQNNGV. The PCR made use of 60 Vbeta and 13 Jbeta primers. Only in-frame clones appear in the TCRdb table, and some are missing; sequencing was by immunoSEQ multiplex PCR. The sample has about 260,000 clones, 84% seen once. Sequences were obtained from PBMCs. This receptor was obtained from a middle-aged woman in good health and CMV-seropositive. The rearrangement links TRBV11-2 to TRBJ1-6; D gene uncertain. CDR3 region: CASSLDNPRLSNSPLHF. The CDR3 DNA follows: TGTGCCAGCAGCTTAGATAATCCGCGGCTGAGTAATTCACCCCTCCACTTT. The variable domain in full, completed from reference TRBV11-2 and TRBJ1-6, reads EAGVAQSPRYKIIEKRQSVAFWCNPISGHATLYWYQQILGQGPKLLIQFQNNGVVDDSQLPKDRFSAERLKGVDSTLKIQPAKLEDSAVYLCASSLDNPRLSNSPLHFGNGTRLTVT.